These T cell receptor beta chains were read from a single sample in a study of early T cells in non-severe SARS-CoV-2 infection. From the 5' RACE reads, TCRdb called clonotypes with MiXCR, one entry per CDR3 protein. This sample yields approximately 99,000 distinct CDR3 sequences, of which about an eighth are seen a single time; around 3% belongs to the top ten. Sequenced sample: whole blood. These receptors were collected from an adult who was a healthcare worker with PCR-confirmed SARS-CoV-2 infection or an uninfected control (not recorded which). CDR3s include the opening cysteine and the closing phenylalanine or tryptophan. The D gene is left open where the match is weak. Size tells how often a clone was seen (once, few, many) or the class of an expanded clone, and some rows leave it out.

abundance | j_gene | d_gene | v_gene | len | CDR3aa | CDR3nt
few | TRBJ2-7 | . | TRBV20-1 | 14 | CSARDFGAGYEQYF | TGCAGTGCTAGAGATTTTGGCGCGGGTTACGAGCAGTACTTC
many | TRBJ2-3 | . | TRBV30 | 13 | CATSLTSTDTQYF | TGTGCCACTAGTCTTACTAGCACAGATACGCAGTATTTT
few | TRBJ2-3 | . | TRBV6-2/TRBV6-3 | 14 | CASSRRQVTDTQYF | TGTGCCAGCAGCCGTCGACAGGTCACAGATACGCAGTATTTT
. | TRBJ2-6 | . | TRBV7-6 | 17 | CASILGVLNSGANVLTF | TGTGCCAGCATCTTAGGTGTCCTAAACTCTGGGGCCAACGTCCTGACTTTC
. | TRBJ1-2 | TRBD1 | TRBV2 | 17 | CASSVARGQWSNYGYTF | TGTGCCAGCAGTGTAGCCAGGGGGCAATGGTCCAACTATGGCTACACCTTC
few | TRBJ1-3 | . | TRBV3-1 | 15 | CASSQGKISGNTIYF | TGTGCCAGCAGCCAAGGCAAAATTTCTGGAAACACCATATATTTT
few | TRBJ2-1 | TRBD2 | TRBV13 | 18 | CASSLGRIRGSLGNEQFF | TGTGCCAGCAGCTTAGGCCGGATACGCGGGAGTCTTGGGAATGAGCAGTTCTTC
many | TRBJ2-3 | TRBD1 | TRBV15 | 16 | CATSRGQGEYTDTQYF | TGTGCCACCAGCAGAGGACAGGGAGAGTACACAGATACGCAGTATTTT
few | TRBJ2-2 | . | TRBV13 | 17 | CASSLGLWGPNTGELFF | TGTGCCAGCAGCTTAGGCCTATGGGGCCCTAATACCGGGGAGCTGTTTTTT
. | TRBJ2-5 | . | TRBV9 | 14 | CASSVEGNQETQYF | TGTGCCAGCAGCGTAGAAGGGAATCAAGAGACCCAGTACTTC
many | TRBJ1-5 | . | TRBV11-3 | 13 | CASSLDHRQPQHF | TGTGCCAGCAGCTTAGACCATCGCCAGCCCCAGCATTTT
many | TRBJ2-4 | . | TRBV10-3 | 17 | CAISESLQVLAKNIQYF | TGTGCCATCAGTGAGTCGCTCCAGGTTCTAGCCAAAAACATTCAGTACTTC
many | TRBJ2-3 | . | TRBV11-2 | 15 | CASSPRTLSTDTQYF | TGTGCCAGCAGCCCGAGGACCCTCAGCACAGATACGCAGTATTTT
many | TRBJ2-2 | . | TRBV7-3 | 12 | CASSPSVGELFF | TGTGCCAGCAGCCCTAGTGTCGGGGAGCTGTTTTTT
few | TRBJ1-6 | TRBD1 | TRBV6-1 | 16 | CASRDTDRTLNSPLHF | TGTGCCAGCAGAGACACGGACAGGACGCTGAATTCACCCCTCCACTTT
. | TRBJ2-1 | . | TRBV7-2 | 11 | CASSFRLTSFF | TGTGCCAGCAGCTTCCGACTGACCTCATTCTTC
few | TRBJ1-1 | . | TRBV29-1 | 11 | CSAVRGTEAFF | TGCAGCGCGGTGAGGGGCACTGAAGCTTTCTTT
many | TRBJ1-6 | . | TRBV27 | 16 | CASSFRWSSYNSPLHF | TGTGCCAGCAGTTTCAGGTGGAGCTCCTATAATTCACCCCTCCACTTT
few | TRBJ2-1 | . | TRBV5-5 | 12 | CASSLDINEQFF | TGTGCCAGCAGCCTAGACATCAATGAGCAGTTCTTC
few | TRBJ2-3 | . | TRBV7-2 | 17 | CASSLMTSSGRGITQYF | TGTGCCAGCAGCTTAATGACGTCTAGCGGTAGGGGGATTACGCAGTATTTT
many | TRBJ2-1 | . | TRBV20-1 | 14 | CSARGTISYNEQFF | TGCAGTGCTAGAGGGACTATCTCCTACAATGAGCAGTTCTTC
. | TRBJ2-7 | . | TRBV6-2/TRBV6-3 | 12 | CASSYDSYEQYF | TGTGCCAGCAGCTACGACAGCTACGAGCAGTACTTC
few | TRBJ1-5 | TRBD1 | TRBV12-3/TRBV12-4 | 15 | CASSFSGGKGQPQHF | TGTGCCAGCAGTTTCTCAGGGGGGAAAGGTCAGCCCCAGCATTTT
many | TRBJ2-2 | TRBD2 | TRBV5-1 | 17 | CASSLVSGASGFGELFF | TGCGCCAGCAGCTTGGTGTCCGGCGCTAGCGGGTTCGGGGAGCTGTTTTTT
many | TRBJ2-2 | . | TRBV4-2 | 15 | CASSQAPQGTGELFF | TGTGCCAGCAGCCAAGCCCCGCAAGGTACCGGGGAGCTGTTTTTT
many | TRBJ2-3 | . | TRBV11-2 | 13 | CASSMKGGDTQYF | TGTGCCAGCAGCATGAAAGGGGGAGATACGCAGTATTTT
. | TRBJ2-1 | TRBD2 | TRBV29-1 | 13 | CSVARGLFDEQFF | TGCAGCGTTGCCCGGGGACTATTCGATGAGCAGTTCTTC
. | TRBJ1-5 | TRBD1 | TRBV14 | 17 | CASSQGQGGNSNQPQHF | TGTGCCAGCAGCCAAGGACAGGGAGGGAATAGCAATCAGCCCCAGCATTTT
. | TRBJ2-1 | . | TRBV7-8 | 15 | CASSRGGGSYNEQFF | TGTGCCAGCAGTCGGGGTGGGGGTTCCTACAATGAGCAGTTCTTC
few | TRBJ1-1 | . | TRBV5-1 | 15 | CASSSSRLVNTEAFF | TGCGCCAGCAGCTCTTCACGACTGGTGAACACTGAAGCTTTCTTT
. | TRBJ1-2 | TRBD1 | TRBV9 | 14 | CASSVVGQGDGYTF | TGTGCCAGCAGCGTAGTGGGACAGGGGGATGGCTACACCTTC
. | TRBJ2-7 | . | TRBV28 | 15 | CASSYGTRVSYEQYF | TGTGCCAGCAGTTACGGGACGAGAGTCTCCTACGAGCAGTACTTC
few | TRBJ2-7 | TRBD1 | TRBV2 | 18 | CASSVHKPTGFPSYEQYF | TGTGCCAGCAGTGTTCACAAGCCGACAGGGTTCCCGAGCTACGAGCAGTACTTC
many | TRBJ2-7 | . | TRBV5-4 | 14 | CASSLSRSSYEQYF | TGTGCCAGCAGCTTGAGCAGGAGCTCCTACGAGCAGTACTTC
many | TRBJ1-1 | . | TRBV28 | 16 | CASNGRQGLGNTEAFF | TGTGCCAGCAACGGTCGCCAGGGTCTGGGGAACACTGAAGCTTTCTTT
many | TRBJ2-3 | . | TRBV9 | 14 | CASSVVGLSDTQYF | TGTGCCAGCAGCGTAGTGGGACTGTCAGATACGCAGTATTTT
. | TRBJ1-4 | TRBD1 | TRBV7-9 | 16 | CASSRRTGALNEKLFF | TGTGCCAGCAGCCGCAGGACAGGGGCACTTAATGAAAAACTGTTTTTT
many | TRBJ1-4 | . | TRBV18 | 15 | CASSPLGPTNEKLFF | TGTGCCAGCTCACCTCTGGGGCCAACTAATGAAAAACTGTTTTTT
. | TRBJ1-2 | . | TRBV3-1 | 14 | CASSPRRDDYGYTF | TGTGCCAGCAGCCCCCGACGGGACGACTATGGCTACACCTTC
many | TRBJ1-5 | . | TRBV9 | 13 | CASSVAGTEPQHF | TGTGCCAGCAGCGTAGCAGGGACGGAGCCCCAGCATTTT
many | TRBJ2-3 | TRBD1 | TRBV4-1 | 14 | CASSRDRGGNTQYF | TGCGCCAGCAGCCGGGACAGGGGGGGGAATACGCAGTATTTT
many | TRBJ2-7 | . | TRBV28 | 13 | CASKAQHSYEQYF | TGTGCCAGCAAGGCACAGCACTCCTACGAGCAGTACTTC
many | TRBJ1-1 | . | TRBV14 | 13 | CASSQDPGTEAFF | TGTGCCAGCAGCCAAGATCCGGGGACTGAAGCTTTCTTT
. | TRBJ1-5 | . | TRBV18 | 15 | CASSLGRDSNQPQHF | TGTGCCAGCTCTCTTGGACGGGATAGCAATCAGCCCCAGCATTTT
many | TRBJ2-7 | TRBD2 | TRBV6-2/TRBV6-3 | 15 | CASSYAGLVTGEQYF | TGTGCCAGCAGTTATGCCGGACTAGTGACGGGCGAGCAGTACTTC
. | TRBJ1-2 | . | TRBV20-1 | 15 | CSARDSGPGRGGYTF | TGCAGTGCTAGAGATTCGGGTCCAGGGAGGGGTGGCTACACCTTC
few | TRBJ2-4 | . | TRBV19 | 18 | CASSIDQRGPRFKNIQYF | TGTGCCAGTAGTATAGATCAACGGGGCCCCCGCTTCAAAAACATTCAGTACTTC
. | TRBJ2-3 | . | TRBV7-2 | 13 | CASSLVLTDTQYF | TGTGCCAGCAGCTTAGTTCTTACAGATACGCAGTATTTT
few | TRBJ1-3 | . | TRBV7-9 | 13 | CASSLLKGDTIYF | TGTGCCAGCAGCTTATTAAAGGGAGACACCATATATTTT
. | TRBJ2-6 | . | TRBV19 | 16 | CASSNPGESGANVLTF | TGTGCCAGTAGTAACCCAGGAGAGTCGGGGGCCAACGTCCTGACTTTC
few | TRBJ1-1 | TRBD1 | TRBV20-1 | 14 | CSAIGQGRNTEAFF | TGCAGTGCTATAGGACAGGGGAGGAACACTGAAGCTTTCTTT
many | TRBJ2-2 | TRBD2 | TRBV10-3 | 18 | CAIRTTSGGASNTGELFF | TGTGCCATCAGGACCACTAGCGGGGGGGCTTCGAACACCGGGGAGCTGTTTTTT
many | TRBJ2-3 | . | TRBV29-1 | 15 | CSSDGGMGSPDTQYF | TGCAGCTCCGACGGAGGGATGGGGTCGCCAGATACGCAGTATTTT
few | TRBJ2-2 | TRBD2 | TRBV18 | 16 | CASSPLDGGYTGELFF | TGTGCCAGCTCACCACTCGACGGGGGGTACACCGGGGAGCTGTTTTTT